These 7 T cell receptor beta chains share one sample of origin, sequenced in a study of technical replicates of blood from a few donors. Produced via immunoSEQ multiplex PCR; TCRdb's table is partial and in-frame only. The table includes approximately 94,000 clones, less than 96% detected once. Sequenced: T cells isolated from PBMCs. These receptors originate from a human donor in good health.

The chain carries TRBV2 and TRBJ2-5, with 8 bases fitting TRBD2. V shed 6 bases and J 5 bases; nucleotides not matched to a gene: 11. Germline-derived CDR1 and CDR2 are SNHLY and FYNNEI. The CDR3 totals 15 residues. The CDR3 reads CASRAGTSRAETQYF. DNA for the CDR3: TGTGCCAGCAGAGCCGGGACTAGTAGGGCGGAGACCCAGTACTTC.

This chain joins TRBV15 and TRBJ2-7, with D possibly TRBD1 on 6 matching bases. This CDR3 is built from 14 residues. Trimming stripped 5 bases from V and 7 bases from J, with 18 bases between. Looked up from germline, CDR1 is LNHNV and CDR2 is YYDKDF (reference sequence). The DNA for the CDR3 is TGTGCCACCAGCTACCTCCAGGGCCAGGGGGAGCAGTACTTC. This sequence encodes CATSYLQGQGEQYF.

The chain is built from TRBV7-2 and TRBJ1-2; possibly TRBD1 for D (6 bases). Germline assignment: CDR1 SGHTA and CDR2 FQGNSA. V lost 3 bases, J lost 8 bases, and 13 bases lay in between. There are 13 residues in the CDR3. CDR3 DNA: TGTGCCAGCAGCTTCACAGGGTTGGGAGGCTACACCTTC. Amino acids: CASSFTGLGGYTF.

V usage is TRBV7-8 and J usage is TRBJ2-5; weak D call: TRBD2 (6 bases). Looked up from germline, CDR1 is SGHVS and CDR2 is FQNEAQ. The V end was cut by 2 bases, the J end by 1 base, with 17 bases between. This CDR3 comprises 17 residues. The CDR3 is CASSLRGDGSGQETQYF. CDR3 DNA: TGTGCCAGCAGCTTAAGGGGTGATGGTAGCGGCCAAGAGACCCAGTACTTC.

The gene calls are TRBV6-5 and TRBJ1-1; no firm D call. The CDR3 covers 13 residues. With 2 bases removed from V and 3 bases from J, the gap between germline ends came to 7 bases. Germline V gene data show CDR1 as MNHEY and CDR2 as SVGAGI. CDR3 loop: CASSYRSDTEAFF. For the CDR3, the DNA is TGTGCCAGCAGTTACCGCTCGGACACTGAAGCTTTCTTT.

V gene TRBV7-9 combines with J gene TRBJ2-7; 7 nucleotides align to TRBD1. J lost 4 bases, V lost 5 bases, and 11 bases had no gene match. The CDR3 is 15 residues long. In germline, CDR1 is SEHNR, CDR2 FQNEAQ (reference sequence). CDR3 sequence: CASSPRDRALYEQYF. CDR3 in DNA: TGTGCCAGCAGCCCCAGAGACAGGGCTCTGTACGAGCAGTACTTC.

The chain uses TRBV9 and TRBJ2-7, with D possibly being TRBD2 (5 bases). The CDR3 length is 14 residues. The V end was cut by 0 bases, the J end by 3 bases, with 10 bases between. The V gene's germline CDR1 is SGDLS and CDR2 YYNGEE. CDR3 nucleotides: TGTGCCAGCAGCGTAGCTACGGAGGACTACGAGCAGTACTTC. Translated: CASSVATEDYEQYF.